These 32 T cell receptor beta chains came from one sample sequenced in a study of T cells after posttransplantation cyclophosphamide. The naive gate required viable CD3+CD4+ or CD3+CD8+ cells with CCR7+CD45RA+CD45RO-CD95-CD27+CD28+ phenotype. Clones were sequenced by immunoSEQ multiplex PCR, and TCRdb holds only the in-frame ones, with some missing. The table has about 20,000 clones, 95% to 98% seen once; the top ten hold 0.15% to 0.2%. The sequencing input was naive CD4+ T cells sorted from PBMCs. Receptor source: a man aged 40-50 years in good health, CMV-negative, and a related stem cell transplant donor.

V usage is TRBV19 and J usage is TRBJ2-3; the match to TRBD1 covers 9 bases. This CDR3 contains 16 residues. The V gene end was trimmed by 6 bases and the J gene end by 1 base; junction bases not matched to a gene: 8. CDR1 and CDR2 (germline): LNHDA, SQIVND (reference sequence). The CDR3 coding sequence is TGTGCCAGTAGATACACAGGGGGCAGGGGCACAGATACGCAGTATTTT. Translating it yields CASRYTGGRGTDTQYF.

The chain has TRBV13 and TRBJ2-2; TRBD1 matches at 7 bases. J gave up 4 bases and V 4 bases, and 3 bases lay outside the gene matches. There are 14 residues in the CDR3. Germline V gene data show CDR1 as PRHDT and CDR2 as FYEKMQ (reference sequence). DNA for the CDR3: TGTGCCAGCAGCTCAAGGGGGCTCACCGGGGAGCTGTTTTTT. This encodes CASSSRGLTGELFF.

The chain uses TRBV10-3 and TRBJ2-7, with D unclear. Germline CDR1 ENHRY, CDR2 SYGVKD. Deletions cut 4 bases from V and 4 bases from J, with 8 bases between. The CDR3 spans 12 residues. The CDR3 coding sequence is TGTGCCATCAGTGTCAACCAGTACGAGCAGTACTTC. Its protein is CAISVNQYEQYF.

The chain carries TRBV2 and TRBJ2-3; D is unclear. The V gene's germline CDR1 is SNHLY and CDR2 FYNNEI. This CDR3 comprises 14 residues. Trimming shortened V by 2 bases and J by 1 base, and 7 bases separated the two germline ends. The DNA for the CDR3 is TGTGCCAGCAGTGAACTCAGCGGCACAGATACGCAGTATTTT. Translated, it gives CASSELSGTDTQYF.

CDR3 sequence reads: CASSPGQGNTGELFF. In nucleotides, the CDR3 is TGTGCCAGCAGCCCGGGACAGGGGAACACCGGGGAGCTGTTTTTT. The chain carries TRBV28 and TRBJ2-2, with 9 bases lining up with TRBD1. Per the germline V gene, CDR1 is MDHEN and CDR2 is SYDVKM. The CDR3 has 15 amino acids. The J segment lost 1 base and the V segment lost 6 bases, leaving 3 bases of the junction unmatched.

The rearrangement uses TRBV27 and TRBJ2-1, with 8 bases lining up with TRBD2. This CDR3 region has 16 residues. Germline assignment: CDR1 MNHEY and CDR2 SMNVEV (reference sequence). Unmatched junction bases numbered 6, after V lost 5 bases and J lost 0 bases. CDR3 nucleotide sequence: TGTGCCAGCAGTCCCGGGGGGGCTAGCTCCTACAATGAGCAGTTCTTC. Its translation is CASSPGGASSYNEQFF.

V usage is TRBV9 and J usage is TRBJ2-2, with TRBD2 as a possible D gene (5 bases). CDR3 length: 14 amino acids. V lost 4 bases to trimming and J lost 7 bases, with 14 bases between them. From germline, CDR1 is SGDLS and CDR2 YYNGEE. DNA of the CDR3: TGTGCCAGCAGCCCCCAAAGGGCGGGCGGGGAGCTGTTTTTT. Translating gives CASSPQRAGGELFF. The full variable domain, its missing parts supplied by reference TRBV9 and TRBJ2-2, is DSGVTQTPKHLITATGQRVTLRCSPRSGDLSVYWYQQSLDQGLQFLIQYYNGEERAKGNILERFSAQQFPDLHSELNLSSLELGDSALYFCASSPQRAGGELFFGEGSRLTVL.

The V gene is TRBV6-1, the J gene TRBJ1-5; 8 nucleotides align to TRBD1. CDR3 length equals 16 residues. CDR1 and CDR2 (germline): MNHNS, SASEGT. V trimming: 1 base; J trimming: 8 bases; junction bases outside the gene matches: 10. The CDR3 nucleotides read TGTGCCAGCAGTGAAGGGCCGGACAGGGAAACTGAGCCCCAGCATTTT. Protein product: CASSEGPDRETEPQHF.

The chain links TRBV5-1 to TRBJ2-1, with 10 bases identical to TRBD1. The CDR3 contains 15 residues. CDR1 is SGHRS and CDR2 is YFSETQ in the germline V gene. V shed 3 bases, J shed 7 bases, and the junction held 7 bases outside the gene matches. CDR3 in DNA: TGCGCCAGCAGCTCGCCCGGGACAGGGGAGAATGAGCAGTTCTTC. Translated: CASSSPGTGENEQFF. Variable domain in full (rest from reference TRBV5-1 and TRBJ2-1): KAGVTQTPRYLIKTRGQQVTLSCSPISGHRSVSWYQQTPGQGLQFLFEYFSETQRNKGNFPGRFSGRQFSNSRSEMNVSTLELGDSALYLCASSSPGTGENEQFFGPGTRLTVL.

The chain has TRBV7-9 and TRBJ2-7, with 13 bases fitting TRBD2. The CDR3 consists of 16 residues. The trim removed 5 bases at V and 0 bases at J, leaving 4 bases unmatched. Germline lookup yields CDR1 SEHNR and CDR2 FQNEAQ (reference sequence). In DNA, the CDR3 is TGTGCCAGCAGCACCCGGACTAGCGGGAGCTCCTACGAGCAGTACTTC. It yields the protein CASSTRTSGSSYEQYF.

The genes are TRBV5-8 and TRBJ2-1, with 11 bases that match TRBD2. Germline loops: CDR1 SGHTS, CDR2 YDEGEE. The CDR3 has 13 residues. The V gene end was trimmed by 7 bases and the J gene end by 8 bases; junction bases not matched to a gene: 5. CDR3 sequence: CASVTSGSDEQFF. The CDR3 DNA follows: TGTGCCAGCGTAACTAGCGGGAGCGATGAGCAGTTCTTC.

The table lists this clone with a count of one. One junction end disagrees with the germline gene, perhaps due to a read error. The chain has TRBV7-7 and TRBJ2-1; D perhaps matches TRBD2 (6 bases). The CDR3 has 14 residues. Germline V gene sequence: CDR1 SSHAT, CDR2 FNYEAQ (reference sequence). CDR3: CASSLSGSNNEQFF. The CDR3 DNA sequence: TGTGCTAGCAGTCTAAGCGGGTCCAACAATGAGCAGTTCTTC.

The chain joins TRBV7-2 to TRBJ2-7, with D possibly being TRBD1 (6 bases). This CDR3 is built from 18 residues. The germline CDR1 and CDR2 sequences are SGHTA and FQGNSA. Between the trimmed V and J ends, which lost 3 bases and 0 bases, there was a span of 21 bases. In DNA, the CDR3 is TGTGCCAGCAGCTTTGCCCTCGACAGTTTAGGGGGCTCCTACGAGCAGTACTTC. Protein sequence: CASSFALDSLGGSYEQYF.

The chain couples TRBV7-3 to TRBJ2-3; tentatively, D is TRBD2 (6 bases). Germline V CDR1 and CDR2: SGHTA, FQGTGA. The CDR3 loop spans 13 amino acids. V lost 7 bases to trimming and J lost 3 bases, with 11 bases between them. The CDR3 nucleotides read TGTGCCAGCATCGCCCGGGAGACAGATACGCAGTATTTT. It encodes CASIARETDTQYF. The full variable domain, completed using reference TRBV7-3 and TRBJ2-3, is GAGVSQTPSNKVTEKGKYVELRCDPISGHTALYWYRQSLGQGPEFLIYFQGTGAADDSGLPNDRFFAVRPEGSVSTLKIQRTERGDSAVYLCASIARETDTQYFGPGTRLTVL.

V gene TRBV28 combines with J gene TRBJ1-5, with a tentative D call TRBD1 (6 bases). Germline V lookup: CDR1 MDHEN, CDR2 SYDVKM. Trimming took 10 bases from V and 3 from J, leaving 10 bases between them. There are 12 residues in the CDR3. The CDR3 DNA reads TGTGCCACCCGACAGGCCAATCAGCCCCAGCATTTT. Amino acids: CATRQANQPQHF.

J is TRBJ2-1 and V is TRBV30; D is possibly TRBD2 (6 bases). There are 17 residues in the CDR3. Trimming pared 2 bases from V and 1 base from J, leaving 18 bases between. Per the germline V gene, CDR1 is GTSNPN and CDR2 is SVGIG (reference sequence). CDR3 sequence (DNA): TGTGCCTGGAGTCCTCCTTGGGGGGAGTTGTCCTACAATGAGCAGTTCTTC. Residues: CAWSPPWGELSYNEQFF.

The rearrangement uses TRBV4-1 and TRBJ1-2; TRBD1 matches at 7 bases. V dropped 3 bases and J dropped 2; count of bases not matched to a gene: 3. CDR3 length: 14 amino acids. Germline lookup yields CDR1 MGHRA and CDR2 YSYEKL. CDR3 sequence: CASSQEDRNYGYTF. The CDR3 bases are TGCGCCAGCAGCCAGGAGGACAGGAACTATGGCTACACCTTC.

This chain links TRBV6-6 with TRBJ2-5; the D is unclear. The closer fit of TRBJ2-7 to the DNA end suggests the J call may be wrong. The V gene's germline CDR1 is MNHNY and CDR2 SVGAGI (reference sequence). This CDR3 comprises 12 residues. The CDR3 DNA follows: TGTGCCAGCAGTTACACCCTCTACGAGCAGTACTTC. Translating gives CASSYTLYEQYF.

The count of this clone is one. The chain recombines TRBV29-1 with TRBJ1-2; no reliable D call. V was pared by 2 bases and J by 8 bases, with 12 bases between. CDR1 and CDR2 from the germline V gene are SQVTM and ANQGSEA. This CDR3 is 12 amino acids long. The CDR3 is CSVEWGGEGYTF. For the CDR3, the DNA is TGCAGCGTTGAATGGGGAGGAGAAGGCTACACCTTC.

The chain couples TRBV5-1 to TRBJ2-1; 8 bases line up with TRBD2. V shed 2 bases, J shed 6 bases, and the junction held 7 bases outside the gene matches. Germline V lookup: CDR1 SGHRS, CDR2 YFSETQ. There are 15 residues in the CDR3. As DNA, the CDR3 is TGCGCCAGCAGCTTAAGCGGGAGAGGGGGCAATGAGCAGTTCTTC. As protein: CASSLSGRGGNEQFF.

This chain joins TRBV7-9 and TRBJ1-4, with D tentatively TRBD1 (6 bases). V shed 6 bases and J shed 3 bases, with 14 bases lying between them. CDR3 length: 15 residues. Per germline, CDR1 SEHNR and CDR2 FQNEAQ (reference sequence). The CDR3 DNA follows: TGTGCCAGCAGTCAAACAGGGCCCGCTAATGAAAAACTGTTTTTT. Residues: CASSQTGPANEKLFF.

The V call is TRBV11-3, the J call TRBJ1-1; 7 bases fit TRBD1. Unmatched junction bases numbered 7, after V lost 6 bases and J lost 0 bases. The CDR3 totals 15 residues. Germline V gene sequence: CDR1 SGHNT, CDR2 YENEEA. CDR3 in DNA: TGTGCCAGCAGTTCAGAGGGACAGATGAACACTGAAGCTTTCTTT. This gives the protein CASSSEGQMNTEAFF.

The rearrangement uses TRBV18 and TRBJ1-5; D possibly corresponds to TRBD1 (6 bases). V was cut by 6 bases and J by 8 bases, with 11 bases left in between. CDR3 length: 12 residues. Germline V gene sequence: CDR1 KGHSH, CDR2 LQKENI. For the CDR3, the DNA is TGTGCCAGCTCGAGGACAGAGGAGCCCCAGCATTTT. Encoded protein: CASSRTEEPQHF.

The V and J genes are TRBV6-5 and TRBJ2-3, with 10 bases fitting TRBD2. From germline, CDR1 is MNHEY and CDR2 SVGAGI. The CDR3 runs 14 residues. With 4 bases clipped from V and 6 bases from J, the junction kept 4 bases outside the gene matches. CDR3 region: CASSFSGRRDTQYF. The CDR3 bases are TGTGCCAGCAGTTTTAGCGGGAGGAGGGATACGCAGTATTTT.

CDR3: CAISDGTGRYSNQPQHF. CDR3 in DNA: TGTGCCATCAGTGACGGGACAGGGAGATATAGCAATCAGCCCCAGCATTTT. V usage is TRBV10-3 and J usage is TRBJ1-5; 9 nucleotides align to TRBD1. The CDR3 length is 17 residues. From germline, CDR1 is ENHRY and CDR2 SYGVKD. J gave up 0 bases and V 3 bases, and 6 bases lay outside the gene matches.

J is TRBJ2-7 and V is TRBV5-6; 8 nucleotides agree with TRBD2. CDR3 size: 14 residues. Trimming took 1 base from V and 3 from J; bases not matched to a gene: 3. From germline, CDR1 is SGHDT and CDR2 YYEEEE. CDR3 sequence reads: CASSLRGGHYEQYF. Written as DNA, the CDR3 is TGTGCCAGCAGCTTGCGGGGGGGGCACTACGAGCAGTACTTC.

The CDR3 nucleotides are TGTGCCATCAGTGGGACAGGGGGCGAGACCCAGTACTTC. Amino acid sequence: CAISGTGGETQYF. The V gene is TRBV10-3, the J gene TRBJ2-5, with TRBD1 matching over 11 bases. From germline, CDR1 is ENHRY and CDR2 SYGVKD. The CDR3 consists of 13 residues. J was trimmed by 5 bases and V by 4 bases; bases with no gene match: 0.

J is TRBJ2-1 and V is TRBV14; 10 bases fit TRBD2. The germline V gene has CDR1 SGHDN and CDR2 FVKESK. The junction had 10 bases not matched to a gene; V was cut back by 3 bases and J by 5 bases. This CDR3 spans 17 amino acids. In nucleotides, the CDR3 is TGTGCCAGCAGCCAGAGGACTAGCGGAAAACACAACAATGAGCAGTTCTTC. Protein sequence: CASSQRTSGKHNNEQFF.

V usage is TRBV2 and J usage is TRBJ1-5, with D unresolved. The germline V gene encodes CDR1 SNHLY and CDR2 FYNNEI. The length of the CDR3 is 12 residues. V shed 3 bases and J shed 6 bases, with 6 bases lying between them. The CDR3 region has the DNA TGTGCCAGCAGTGATAGTGGTCAGCCCCAGCATTTT. This translates into CASSDSGQPQHF.

The J gene is TRBJ1-1, the V gene TRBV28; no reliable D call. Germline V gives CDR1 MDHEN, CDR2 SYDVKM. Trimming removed 6 bases from V and 0 bases from J, with 11 bases in between. This CDR3 region has 14 residues. This chain's CDR3 is CASSKTRMNTEAFF. The CDR3 nucleotides read TGTGCCAGCAGCAAAACTAGAATGAACACTGAAGCTTTCTTT.

The genes are TRBV4-1 and TRBJ2-1; D ambiguous. The V end was cut by 1 base, the J end by 6 bases, with 4 bases between. Germline-derived CDR1 and CDR2 are MGHRA and YSYEKL. The CDR3 has 12 residues. The DNA of the CDR3 is TGCGCCAGCAGCCAAGTCAGCAATGAGCAGTTCTTC. Its translation is CASSQVSNEQFF.

J is TRBJ1-1 and V is TRBV6-5; no firm D call. CDR1 is MNHEY and CDR2 is SVGAGI in the germline V gene. V shed 2 bases and J shed 4 bases, with 11 bases lying between them. The CDR3 loop spans 14 amino acids. Written as DNA, the CDR3 is TGTGCCAGCAGTTACCAGGCGTTGAGCACTGAAGCTTTCTTT. Protein: CASSYQALSTEAFF.